The rows below give T cell receptor beta chains drawn from one sample of a study of radiation and T cells in renal cell carcinoma. Profiled with immunoSEQ multiplex PCR; TCRdb holds only in-frame clones, not every one. This sample carries 14,000 to 15,000 clones, about two thirds of them seen once, and the ten largest clones take about 16%. The sequencing here drew on tumor tissue, taken from a patient whose treatment was nephrectomy without radiotherapy. These receptors originate from a man between 60 and 75 years old with renal cell carcinoma. Both conserved end residues are part of each CDR3. Fields, in order: D gene, clone size, J gene, V gene, CDR3 length, CDR3 protein, CDR3 DNA. The D gene is left open where the match is weak. Some rows mark clone size as missing; the rest say once, few, many or name a class of expanded clone.

- | - | TRBJ2-5 | TRBV7-2 | 13 | CASSLFPQETQYF | TGTGCCAGCAGCTTATTCCCCCAAGAGACCCAGTACTTC
- | - | TRBJ1-3 | TRBV6-6 | 14 | CASRGRISGNTIYF | TGTGCCAGCAGAGGCAGGATCTCTGGAAACACCATATATTTT
- | - | TRBJ2-7 | TRBV5-4 | 12 | CASSLGTYEQYF | TGTGCCAGCAGCTTGGGGACCTACGAGCAGTACTTC
TRBD1 | - | TRBJ1-1 | TRBV4-3 | 19 | CASSQGRILQGAPSTEAFF | TGCGCCAGCAGCCAAGGGAGAATTCTACAGGGGGCGCCGAGCACTGAAGCTTTCTTT
- | few | TRBJ1-3 | TRBV5-5 | 17 | CASSPAAGTITGNTIYF | TGTGCCAGCAGCCCCGCGGCGGGGACTATTACTGGAAACACCATATATTTT
- | - | TRBJ1-2 | TRBV11-3 | 13 | CASSLDGAYGYTF | TGTGCCAGCAGCTTAGATGGGGCCTATGGCTACACCTTC
- | - | TRBJ1-1 | TRBV5-1 | 14 | CASSLQGVGTEAFF | TGCGCCAGCAGCTTACAGGGAGTCGGAACTGAAGCTTTCTTT
- | - | TRBJ2-7 | TRBV5-1 | 11 | CASSVDYEQYF | TGCGCCAGCAGCGTTGACTACGAGCAGTACTTC
- | - | TRBJ2-7 | TRBV10-3 | 13 | CAIRGAFPYEQYF | TGTGCCATCAGGGGGGCCTTCCCCTACGAGCAGTACTTC
- | - | TRBJ1-3 | TRBV7-9 | 14 | CASSLGTAGNTIYF | TGTGCCAGCAGCTTAGGGACCGCCGGAAACACCATATATTTT
- | - | TRBJ2-7 | TRBV30 | 12 | CAWSVGLYEQYF | TGTGCCTGGAGTGTAGGTCTTTACGAGCAGTACTTC
- | few | TRBJ2-1 | TRBV7-9 | 16 | CASSYGGGLSYNEQFF | TGTGCCAGCAGCTACGGCGGGGGCCTCTCCTACAATGAGCAGTTCTTC
TRBD1 | - | TRBJ2-1 | TRBV7-9 | 16 | CASSPMDRGSYNEQFF | TGTGCCAGCAGCCCGATGGACAGGGGGTCCTACAATGAGCAGTTCTTC
- | - | TRBJ2-2 | TRBV2 | 13 | CASRRDRGGELFF | TGTGCCAGCAGGCGGGACAGAGGGGGGGAGCTGTTTTTT
- | few | TRBJ2-5 | TRBV15 | 15 | CATSGRTLTTETQYF | TGTGCCACCAGCGGCCGTACTTTGACAACCGAGACCCAGTACTTC
TRBD1 | - | TRBJ2-5 | TRBV27 | 15 | CASSRRDSLQETQYF | TGTGCCAGCAGTCGACGGGACAGCCTCCAAGAGACCCAGTACTTC
- | - | TRBJ2-5 | TRBV7-3 | 17 | CASSLKSLATGIETQYF | TGTGCCAGCAGCTTAAAGAGCCTAGCTACAGGCATAGAGACCCAGTACTTC
- | - | TRBJ1-2 | TRBV5-4 | 13 | CASSPGSQGGYTF | TGTGCCAGCAGCCCGGGAAGCCAGGGGGGCTACACCTTC
- | - | TRBJ2-3 | TRBV7-8 | 14 | CASSSQSGADTQYF | TGTGCCAGCAGCTCCCAGAGTGGCGCAGATACGCAGTATTTT
- | few | TRBJ1-5 | TRBV30 | 12 | CAWSDGNQPQHF | TGTGCCTGGAGTGATGGCAATCAGCCCCAGCATTTT
- | - | TRBJ1-1 | TRBV5-1 | 16 | CASSWRPNNPETEAFF | TGCGCCAGCAGCTGGAGACCAAACAACCCTGAAACTGAAGCTTTCTTT
TRBD2 | - | TRBJ2-7 | TRBV7-9 | 19 | CASSPRGAGGPYAAYEQYF | TGTGCCAGCAGCCCGAGGGGAGCGGGAGGGCCTTATGCGGCCTACGAGCAGTACTTC
- | once | TRBJ1-2 | TRBV4-2 | 16 | CASSEGTGLLNYGYTF | TGTGCCAGCAGCGAGGGGACGGGATTGTTAAACTATGGCTACACCTTC
- | - | TRBJ1-5 | TRBV28 | 15 | CASTGSRRGNQPQHF | TGTGCCAGCACGGGGAGTCGTAGGGGCAATCAGCCCCAGCATTTT
TRBD2 | - | TRBJ2-3 | TRBV19 | 15 | CASSIGTSGTDTQYF | TGTGCCAGTAGTATAGGGACTAGCGGCACAGATACGCAGTATTTT
- | - | TRBJ2-3 | TRBV19 | 13 | CASSWQSTDTQYF | TGTGCCAGTAGCTGGCAAAGCACAGATACGCAGTATTTT
- | - | TRBJ1-2 | TRBV2 | 13 | CASSEEGNYGYTF | TGTGCCAGCAGTGAAGAGGGGAACTATGGCTACACCTTC
- | - | TRBJ2-2 | TRBV7-9 | 15 | CASSLEGVRAGELFF | TGTGCCAGCAGCTTAGAGGGGGTACGAGCCGGGGAGCTGTTTTTT
TRBD1 | - | TRBJ2-2 | TRBV19 | 15 | CASSRDRGQTGELFF | TGTGCCAGTAGTAGAGACAGGGGTCAAACCGGGGAGCTGTTTTTT
- | - | TRBJ2-3 | TRBV7-6 | 14 | CASSSGGGTDTQYF | TGTGCCAGCAGCTCGGGCGGAGGCACAGATACGCAGTATTTT
- | - | TRBJ2-5 | TRBV5-1 | 12 | CASSWPQETQYF | TGCGCCAGCAGCTGGCCCCAAGAGACCCAGTACTTC
- | few | TRBJ1-1 | TRBV11-2 | 14 | CASSRTGLDTEAFF | TGTGCCAGCAGCCGCACAGGGCTAGACACTGAAGCTTTCTTT
- | few | TRBJ2-3 | TRBV19 | 13 | CASSRGAADTQYF | TGTGCCAGTAGTAGGGGGGCCGCAGATACGCAGTATTTT
TRBD1 | - | TRBJ2-2 | TRBV10-3 | 16 | CATRGQGALNTGELFF | TGTGCCACGAGGGGACAGGGGGCTTTGAACACCGGGGAGCTGTTTTTT
TRBD1 | - | TRBJ2-2 | TRBV7-2 | 15 | CASTYYRGNTGELFF | TGTGCCAGCACCTATTACAGGGGGAACACCGGGGAGCTGTTTTTT
- | once | TRBJ2-7 | TRBV27 | 15 | CASSRKVGGLYEQYF | TGTGCCAGCAGTCGAAAAGTAGGAGGATTATACGAGCAGTACTTC
TRBD2 | - | TRBJ2-5 | TRBV7-9 | 15 | CASSPGGLAGATQYF | TGTGCCAGCAGCCCAGGGGGACTAGCGGGAGCGACCCAGTACTTC
TRBD1 | - | TRBJ2-7 | TRBV5-1 | 14 | CASSWVEGAREQYF | TGCGCCAGCAGCTGGGTTGAGGGGGCGCGCGAGCAGTACTTC
TRBD2 | - | TRBJ2-7 | TRBV27 | 15 | CASSLTGLQSYEQYF | TGTGCCAGCAGTTTAACGGGACTACAGTCCTACGAGCAGTACTTC
- | few | TRBJ2-7 | TRBV28 | 11 | CASSLGYEQYF | TGTGCCAGCAGTTTAGGGTACGAGCAGTACTTC
- | - | TRBJ2-5 | TRBV27 | 13 | CASRIDGGETQYF | TGTGCCAGCAGGATTGACGGGGGTGAGACCCAGTACTTC